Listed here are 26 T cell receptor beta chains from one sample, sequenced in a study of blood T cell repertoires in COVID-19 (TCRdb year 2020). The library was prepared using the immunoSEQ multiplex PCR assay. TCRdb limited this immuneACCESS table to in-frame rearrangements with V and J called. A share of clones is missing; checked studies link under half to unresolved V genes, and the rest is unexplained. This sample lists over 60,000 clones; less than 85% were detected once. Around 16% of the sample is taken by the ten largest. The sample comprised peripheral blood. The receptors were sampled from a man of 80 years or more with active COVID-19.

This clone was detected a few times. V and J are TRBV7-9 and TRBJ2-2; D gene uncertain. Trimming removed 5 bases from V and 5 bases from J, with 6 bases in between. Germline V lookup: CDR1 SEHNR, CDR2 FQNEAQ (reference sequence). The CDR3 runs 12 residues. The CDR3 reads CASSGWTGELFF. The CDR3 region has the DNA TGTGCCAGCAGCGGCTGGACCGGGGAGCTGTTTTTT.

CDR3 region: CASSVESSGRAVDTQYF. The CDR3 nucleotides are TGTGCCAGCAGCGTAGAATCTAGCGGGAGGGCCGTAGATACGCAGTATTTT. The rearrangement uses TRBV9 and TRBJ2-3, with TRBD2 matching over 12 bases. CDR3 length: 17 residues. The V and J ends lost 0 bases and 5 bases, in that order; junction bases with no gene match: 7. Germline CDR1 reads SGDLS; CDR2 reads YYNGEE.

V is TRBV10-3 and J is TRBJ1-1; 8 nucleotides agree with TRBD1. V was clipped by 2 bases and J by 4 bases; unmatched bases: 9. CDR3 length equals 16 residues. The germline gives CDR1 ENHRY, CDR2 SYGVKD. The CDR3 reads CAISESGQGLGTEAFF. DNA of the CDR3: TGTGCCATCAGTGAGAGCGGACAGGGTTTGGGCACTGAAGCTTTCTTT.

The CDR3 nucleotides are TGTGCCAGCAGCTCCGGACTAGCGGGAGCGAAGGAGACCCAGTACTTC. It specifies CASSSGLAGAKETQYF. This chain uses TRBV7-9 with TRBJ2-5; 13 positions agree with TRBD2. CDR3 length: 16 residues. V shed 4 bases and J 5 bases; nucleotides not matched to a gene: 7. From germline, CDR1 is SEHNR and CDR2 FQNEAQ (reference sequence).

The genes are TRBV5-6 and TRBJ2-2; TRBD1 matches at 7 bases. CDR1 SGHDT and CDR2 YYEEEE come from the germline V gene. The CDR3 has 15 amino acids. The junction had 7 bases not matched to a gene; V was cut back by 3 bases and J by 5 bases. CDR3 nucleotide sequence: TGTGCCAGCAGCTCATACAGGGGCCGGACCGGGGAGCTGTTTTTT. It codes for CASSSYRGRTGELFF.

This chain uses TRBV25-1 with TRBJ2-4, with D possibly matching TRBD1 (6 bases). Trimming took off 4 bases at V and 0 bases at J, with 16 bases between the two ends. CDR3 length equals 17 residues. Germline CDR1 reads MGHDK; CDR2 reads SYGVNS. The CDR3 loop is CASSGTPWGLAKNIQYF. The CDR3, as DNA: TGTGCCAGCAGTGGAACTCCTTGGGGGCTAGCCAAAAACATTCAGTACTTC.

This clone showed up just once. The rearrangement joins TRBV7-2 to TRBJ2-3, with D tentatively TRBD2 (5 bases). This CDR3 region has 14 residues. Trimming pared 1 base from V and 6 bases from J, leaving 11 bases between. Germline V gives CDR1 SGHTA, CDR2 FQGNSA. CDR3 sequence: CASSLVGSVDTQYF. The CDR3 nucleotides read TGTGCCAGCAGCTTAGTAGGTAGCGTGGATACGCAGTATTTT. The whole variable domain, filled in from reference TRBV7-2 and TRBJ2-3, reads GAGVSQSPSNKVTEKGKDVELRCDPISGHTALYWYRQSLGQGLEFLIYFQGNSAPDKSGLPSDRFSAERTGGSVSTLTIQRTQQEDSAVYLCASSLVGSVDTQYFGPGTRLTVL.

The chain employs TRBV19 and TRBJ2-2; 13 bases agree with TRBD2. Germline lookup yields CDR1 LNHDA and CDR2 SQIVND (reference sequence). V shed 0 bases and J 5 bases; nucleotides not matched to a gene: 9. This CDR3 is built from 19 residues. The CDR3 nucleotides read TGTGCCAGTAGTATAGATCTGGCAGAACTAGCGGGAGGGACCGGGGAGCTGTTTTTT. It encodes CASSIDLAELAGGTGELFF.

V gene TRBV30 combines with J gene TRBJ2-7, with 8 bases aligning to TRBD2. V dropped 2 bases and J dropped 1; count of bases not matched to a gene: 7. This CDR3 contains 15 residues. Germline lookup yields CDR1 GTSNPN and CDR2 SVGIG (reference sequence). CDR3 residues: CAWSPGLAGSYEQYF. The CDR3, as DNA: TGTGCCTGGAGTCCTGGGCTAGCGGGTTCCTACGAGCAGTACTTC.

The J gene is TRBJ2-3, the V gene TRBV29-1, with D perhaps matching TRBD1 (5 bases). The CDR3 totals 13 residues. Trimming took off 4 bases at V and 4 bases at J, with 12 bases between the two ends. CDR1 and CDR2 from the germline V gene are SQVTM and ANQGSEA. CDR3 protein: CSVARVTADTQYF. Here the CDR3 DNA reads TGCAGCGTTGCCAGGGTAACGGCAGATACGCAGTATTTT.

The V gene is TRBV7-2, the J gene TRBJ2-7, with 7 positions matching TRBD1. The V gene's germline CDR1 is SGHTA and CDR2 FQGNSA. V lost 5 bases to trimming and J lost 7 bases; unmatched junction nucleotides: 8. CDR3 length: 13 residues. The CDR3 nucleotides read TGTGCCAGCAGCCAGGGACAGATGGGGGAGCAGTACTTC. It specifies CASSQGQMGEQYF. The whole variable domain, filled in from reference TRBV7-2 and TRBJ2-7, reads GAGVSQSPSNKVTEKGKDVELRCDPISGHTALYWYRQSLGQGLEFLIYFQGNSAPDKSGLPSDRFSAERTGGSVSTLTIQRTQQEDSAVYLCASSQGQMGEQYFGPGTRLTVT.

This chain's CDR3 is CASSYSGSSYNSPLHF. CDR3 DNA: TGTGCCAGCAGTTACTCGGGGAGCTCCTATAATTCACCCCTCCACTTT. The J gene is TRBJ1-6, the V gene TRBV6-5; D gene unclear. V dropped 0 bases and J dropped 0 bases, with 6 bases sitting between them. Per the germline V gene, CDR1 is MNHEY and CDR2 is SVGAGI. The CDR3 consists of 16 residues.

CDR3 in amino acids: CASSLADRGNTGELFF. CDR3 coding DNA: TGCGCCAGCAGCTTGGCGGACAGGGGAAACACCGGGGAGCTGTTTTTT. The genes are TRBV5-1 and TRBJ2-2, with 9 bases aligning to TRBD1. The CDR3 length is 16 residues. Looked up from germline, CDR1 is SGHRS and CDR2 is YFSETQ. The V gene end was trimmed by 0 bases and the J gene end by 2 bases; junction bases not matched to a gene: 2.

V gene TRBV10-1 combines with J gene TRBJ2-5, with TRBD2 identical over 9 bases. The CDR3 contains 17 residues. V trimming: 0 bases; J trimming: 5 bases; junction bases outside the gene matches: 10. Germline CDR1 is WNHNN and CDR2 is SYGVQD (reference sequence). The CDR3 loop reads CASSESIIAGDGETQYF. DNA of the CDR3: TGCGCCAGCAGTGAGTCGATAATAGCGGGAGACGGGGAGACCCAGTACTTC.

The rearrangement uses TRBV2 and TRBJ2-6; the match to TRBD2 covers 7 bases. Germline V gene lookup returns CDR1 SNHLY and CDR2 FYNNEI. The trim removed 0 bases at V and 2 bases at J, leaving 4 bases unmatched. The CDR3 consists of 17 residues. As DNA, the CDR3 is TGTGCCAGCAGTGAAGCGCCCGGGGGGACTGGGGCCAACGTCCTGACTTTC. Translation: CASSEAPGGTGANVLTF.

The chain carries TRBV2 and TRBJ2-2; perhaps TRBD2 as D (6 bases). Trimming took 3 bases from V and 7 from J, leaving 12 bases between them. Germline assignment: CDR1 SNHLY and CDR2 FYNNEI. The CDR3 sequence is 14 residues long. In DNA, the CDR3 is TGTGCCAGCAGTGAGGAGGGTCGGGGCGGGGAGCTGTTTTTT. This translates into CASSEEGRGGELFF.

The CDR3 coding sequence is TGTGCCAGCAGTCCTACACCAGGGGGCGCCGGAGAGACCCAGTACTTC. This translates into CASSPTPGGAGETQYF. This chain uses TRBV3-1 (or the pseudogene TRBV3-2) with TRBJ2-5; 8 nucleotides agree with TRBD1. The CDR3 runs 16 residues. With 6 bases clipped from V and 4 bases from J, the junction kept 13 bases outside the gene matches. CDR1 LGHDT and CDR2 YNNKEL come from the germline V gene (reference sequence).

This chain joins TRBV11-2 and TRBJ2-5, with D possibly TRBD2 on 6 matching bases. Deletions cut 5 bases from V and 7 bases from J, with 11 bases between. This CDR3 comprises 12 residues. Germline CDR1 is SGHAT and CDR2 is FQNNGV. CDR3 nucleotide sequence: TGTGCCAGCAGCCGGGACTCTAGGACCCAGTACTTC. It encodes CASSRDSRTQYF.

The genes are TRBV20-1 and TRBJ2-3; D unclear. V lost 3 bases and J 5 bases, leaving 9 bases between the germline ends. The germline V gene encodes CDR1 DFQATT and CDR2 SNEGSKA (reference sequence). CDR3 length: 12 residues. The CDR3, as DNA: TGCAGTGCTAGTTCGCGGAAAGATACGCAGTATTTT. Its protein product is CSASSRKDTQYF.

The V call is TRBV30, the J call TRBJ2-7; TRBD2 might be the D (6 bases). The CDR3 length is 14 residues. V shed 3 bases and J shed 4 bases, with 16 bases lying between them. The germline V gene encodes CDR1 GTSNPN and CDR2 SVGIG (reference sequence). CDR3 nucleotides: TGTGCCTGGAGAGCGTGGGGGGTAGGTTACGAGCAGTACTTC. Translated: CAWRAWGVGYEQYF.

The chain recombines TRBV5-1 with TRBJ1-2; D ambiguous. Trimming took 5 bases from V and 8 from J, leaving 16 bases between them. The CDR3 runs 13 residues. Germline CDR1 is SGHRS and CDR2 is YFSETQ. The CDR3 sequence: CASSRASFWGYTF. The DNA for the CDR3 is TGCGCCAGCAGTCGCGCAAGCTTTTGGGGCTACACCTTC. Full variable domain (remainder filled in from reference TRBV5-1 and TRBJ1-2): KAGVTQTPRYLIKTRGQQVTLSCSPISGHRSVSWYQQTPGQGLQFLFEYFSETQRNKGNFPGRFSGRQFSNSRSEMNVSTLELGDSALYLCASSRASFWGYTFGSGTRLTVV.

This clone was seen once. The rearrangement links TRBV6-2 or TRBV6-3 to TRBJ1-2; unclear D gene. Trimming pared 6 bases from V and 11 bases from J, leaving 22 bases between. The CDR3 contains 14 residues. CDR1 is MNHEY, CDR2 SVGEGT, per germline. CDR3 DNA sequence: TGTGCCAGCAGCACTAGCACAGAAATCTACACGTACACCTTC. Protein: CASSTSTEIYTYTF.

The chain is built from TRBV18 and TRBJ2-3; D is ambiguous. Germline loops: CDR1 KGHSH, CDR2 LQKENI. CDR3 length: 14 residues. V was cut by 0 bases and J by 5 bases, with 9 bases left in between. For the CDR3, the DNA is TGTGCCAGCTCACCACCCACGCAGCGAGATACGCAGTATTTT. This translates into CASSPPTQRDTQYF. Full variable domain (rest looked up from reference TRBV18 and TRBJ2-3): NAGVMQNPRHLVRRRGQEARLRCSPMKGHSHVYWYRQLPEEGLKFMVYLQKENIIDESGMPKERFSAEFPKEGPSILRIQQVVRGDSAAYFCASSPPTQRDTQYFGPGTRLTVL.

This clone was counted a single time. The CDR3 here is CASSLNGDTF. CDR3 nucleotides: TGTGCCAGCAGCTTAAACGGGGACACCTTC. The rearrangement joins TRBV7-9 to TRBJ1-2; D unresolved. This CDR3 is 10 amino acids long. V gave up 2 bases and J gave up 12 bases, with 7 bases separating them. Germline V CDR1 and CDR2: SEHNR, FQNEAQ (reference sequence). Combining the CDR3 with reference TRBV7-9 and TRBJ1-2 gives the whole variable domain DTGVSQNPRHKITKRGQNVTFRCDPISEHNRLYWYRQTLGQGPEFLTYFQNEAQLEKSRLLSDRFSAERPKGSFSTLEIQRTEQGDSAMYLCASSLNGDTFGSGTRLTVV.

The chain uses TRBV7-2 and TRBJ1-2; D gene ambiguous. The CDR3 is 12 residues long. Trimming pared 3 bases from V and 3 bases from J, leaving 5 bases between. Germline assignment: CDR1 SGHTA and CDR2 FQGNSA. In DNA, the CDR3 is TGTGCCAGCAGCTTTGGAGACTATGGCTACACCTTC. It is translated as CASSFGDYGYTF.

CDR3 loop: CASSRQGAANTEAFF. CDR3 sequence (DNA): TGTGCCAGCAGCCGACAGGGGGCTGCGAACACTGAAGCTTTCTTT. The V call is TRBV6-6, the J call TRBJ1-1; 10 bases are a match to TRBD1. Germline V gene lookup returns CDR1 MNHNY and CDR2 SVGAGI (reference sequence). V lost 6 bases, J lost 1 base, and 5 bases stayed unmatched. The CDR3 extends over 15 amino acids.